This T cell receptor beta chain was captured by sequencing in a study of T-cell reconstitution after alpha-beta-depleted transplantation in children (dated by TCRdb to the mid-2010s). At the level of the whole study: The study quantitatively tracked T-cell immune reconstitution after TCRalphabeta/CD19-depleted allogeneic hematopoietic cell transplantation in children using TCR repertoire profiling. General conclusions and limits of the study: In some patients, the high TCRbeta diversity seen at day 60 was put down to recipient T cells and intrathymic progenitors that had survived conditioning. The apparently early recovery of alphabetaT-cell counts about two months after transplant reportedly depended on only several hundred rapidly expanded clones that came from non-depleted graft cells. The frequencies of hyperexpanded clones fell over the following months, and after one year, T-cell counts and TCRbeta diversity were mostly attributed to newly produced T cells.

In the paper's terms, the treatment or condition label means: allogeneic hematopoietic cell transplantation with graft depleted of TCRalphabeta T cells and CD19 B cells. The transplant recipients were children given TCRalphabeta/CD19-depleted allogeneic hematopoietic cell grafts. About this clonotype: Its antigen is not yet known. One base away there is no much larger clone; base qualities are not given.

The method behind the library was PCR. Instrument on record: Illumina HiSeq 2500. Molecular barcoding was employed in the preparation of TCR libraries, with unique molecular identifiers being used to normalize TCRbeta repertoire quantification. The raw public data were reprocessed by TCRdb itself: fastp quality trimming at Q25, MiXCR clonotype calling, in-frame beta chains only. Rows matching on CDR3 protein sequence are summarized as one entry with the most common DNA and genes. Present in this sample are fewer than 1 million distinct CDR3 sequences, 16% of which were seen just once. Approximately 5% of the sample comes from the top ten. The CDR3 runs 15 residues from the cysteine to the phenylalanine. Only CDR3 DNA is held: 45 bases, read in frame from base 1. V is trimmed back by 5 bases and J by 4 bases, and the junction contains 8 bases that no gene match accounts for.

The TCR sequence derives from a male patient aged 5 to 17 who had a stem cell transplant for acute lymphoblastic leukemia, so the T cells may come from the graft donor. The material was PBMCs, mostly from graft donor cells, obtained 360 days after TCRalphabeta/CD19-depleted stem cell transplant. This chain joins TRBV12-3 or TRBV12-4 to TRBJ2-5, with TRBD1 matching 9 junction bases. The DNA sequence reads TGTGCCAGCAGTGATAGACAGGGGGTTCGAGAGACCCAGTACTTC. It translates as CASSDRQGVRETQYF.